The 29 T cell receptor beta chains presented below share a single source sample, sequenced in a study of Ad26.COV2.S vaccination and SARS-CoV-2 variants. The method was immunoSEQ multiplex PCR; TCRdb's version includes in-frame clones alone and lacks a portion of them. The repertoire holds 350,000 to 500,000 clones, with approximately 90% as singletons. Documented treatment: about 20 received Ad26.COV2.S at low or high dose, single or two shots; about 5 received placebo; per-sample allocation not given. Specimens were obtained on day 63 following the first vaccine or placebo injection. The specimen comprised peripheral blood, sampled in a trial of Ad26.COV2.S vaccine versus placebo. Every receptor here comes from a person aged 18-65 years who received the Ad26.COV2.S COVID-19 vaccine or a placebo.

The V gene is TRBV11-3, the J gene TRBJ2-2; D is ambiguous. The germline V gene has CDR1 SGHNT and CDR2 YENEEA. The CDR3 totals 13 residues. V gave up 2 bases and J gave up 5 bases, with 6 bases separating them. DNA of the CDR3: TGTGCCAGCAGCTTACTCGGGACCGGGGAGCTGTTTTTT. Translation gives CASSLLGTGELFF.

The gene calls are TRBV28 and TRBJ2-2; TRBD1 matches 8 bases. The germline V gene has CDR1 MDHEN and CDR2 SYDVKM. Trimming took 7 bases from V and 4 from J; bases not matched to a gene: 8. The CDR3 runs to 15 residues. The CDR3 nucleotides are TGTGCCAGCACCCCGGACAGGGAAGGCACCGGGGAGCTGTTTTTT. It specifies CASTPDREGTGELFF.

This clone was seen only once. V usage is TRBV11-2 and J usage is TRBJ2-7; D gene unclear. Trimming cost V 3 bases and J 3 bases, with 9 bases left between them. CDR1 and CDR2 from the germline V gene are SGHAT and FQNNGV. CDR3 length: 13 residues. CDR3 protein: CASSLDGYYEQYF. Written as DNA, the CDR3 is TGTGCCAGCAGCTTGGACGGGTACTACGAGCAGTACTTC.

This clone has only one observation. The chain links TRBV12-5 to TRBJ1-1; no clear D. Germline V CDR1 and CDR2: LGHNT, FRNRAP. V lost 8 bases to trimming and J lost 3 bases, with 7 bases between them. CDR3 length equals 11 residues. CDR3 in DNA: TGTGCTAGTAGGGCGTACACTGAAGCTTTCTTT. Its protein product is CASRAYTEAFF.

In this sample, this clone turned up a few times. This sequence joins TRBV6-6 and TRBJ2-7, with D possibly being TRBD1 (6 bases). Germline CDR1 and CDR2: MNHNY and SVGAGI (reference sequence). This CDR3 has 15 amino acids. Trimming left V 6 bases short and J 3 bases short, with 18 bases between. The CDR3: CASRGITGLVYEQYF. In DNA form, the CDR3 reads TGTGCCAGCAGGGGGATTACAGGGTTGGTCTACGAGCAGTACTTC.

This chain joins TRBV24-1 and TRBJ2-7, with D uncertain. Trimming took 6 bases from V and 0 from J, leaving 17 bases between them. Germline CDR1 is KGHDR and CDR2 is SFDVKD. The CDR3 runs to 16 residues. CDR3 amino acids: CATSSPPPRPSYEQYF. CDR3 sequence (DNA): TGTGCCACCAGTTCGCCCCCCCCCAGGCCCTCCTACGAGCAGTACTTC.

In DNA form, the CDR3 reads TGCGCCAGCAGCTTGGACGGGGGGGACACTGAAGCTTTCTTT. Translating it yields CASSLDGGDTEAFF. The chain joins TRBV5-1 to TRBJ1-1; perhaps TRBD1 as D (5 bases). CDR3 size: 14 residues. The germline V gene encodes CDR1 SGHRS and CDR2 YFSETQ. The V and J ends lost 0 bases and 3 bases respectively, with 9 bases between them.

The V and J genes are TRBV19 and TRBJ2-1; 12 bases are shared with TRBD2. CDR1 is LNHDA and CDR2 is SQIVND in the germline V gene (reference sequence). The CDR3 runs to 15 residues. J was trimmed by 8 bases and V by 5 bases; bases with no gene match: 7. CDR3 nucleotides: TGTGCCAGTAGTGTCCTAGCGGGAGGGGACGATGAGCAGTTCTTC. Its protein product is CASSVLAGGDDEQFF.

This chain links TRBV4-3 with TRBJ2-7; D not resolved. CDR3 size: 14 residues. Trimming removed 0 bases from V and 1 base from J, with 7 bases in between. Germline-derived CDR1 and CDR2 are LGHNA and YSLEER. The DNA for the CDR3 is TGCGCCAGCAGCCAAGAGGGCGATTCCTACGAGCAGTACTTC. Residues: CASSQEGDSYEQYF.

The genes are TRBV7-9 and TRBJ2-1; D is uncertain. The CDR3 is made up of 14 amino acids. V lost 5 bases and J lost 3, with 11 bases in between. Germline values: CDR1 SEHNR, CDR2 FQNEAQ (reference sequence). The CDR3 here is CASSPSVVYNEQFF. The CDR3 DNA reads as TGTGCCAGCAGCCCCTCAGTGGTCTACAATGAGCAGTTCTTC.

This rearrangement joins TRBV28 to TRBJ1-5, with 7 positions matching TRBD1. This CDR3 has 15 amino acids. The trim removed 5 bases at V and 5 bases at J, leaving 9 bases unmatched. Germline V gene data show CDR1 as MDHEN and CDR2 as SYDVKM. CDR3 in DNA: TGTGCCAGCAGTCGAACAGGGGCTGGGGATCAGCCCCAGCATTTT. Amino acid sequence: CASSRTGAGDQPQHF.

The chain uses TRBV24-1 and TRBJ2-1, with D possibly matching TRBD2 (5 bases). V was trimmed by 0 bases and J by 6 bases, leaving 17 bases between them. Germline lookup yields CDR1 KGHDR and CDR2 SFDVKD. The CDR3 is made up of 17 amino acids. The CDR3 protein is CATSDLPPGVEGNEQFF. The CDR3, as DNA: TGTGCCACCAGTGATTTGCCCCCCGGGGTTGAGGGCAATGAGCAGTTCTTC.

This chain joins TRBV28 and TRBJ1-1; maybe TRBD1 (5 bases). Germline V gene data show CDR1 as MDHEN and CDR2 as SYDVKM. The V gene lost 6 bases and the J gene lost 1 base, with 9 bases spanning the gap. The CDR3 has 13 amino acids. CDR3 sequence: CASRIGENTEAFF. CDR3 bases: TGTGCCAGCAGGATAGGGGAGAACACTGAAGCTTTCTTT.

The CDR3 reads CASSSRQGSHPPLHF. The CDR3 DNA follows: TGTGCCAGCAGTTCAAGACAGGGCTCGCATCCACCCCTCCACTTT. V gene TRBV6-5 combines with J gene TRBJ1-6; 7 bases fit TRBD1. V trimming: 4 bases; J trimming: 11 bases; junction bases outside the gene matches: 11. The germline V gene has CDR1 MNHEY and CDR2 SVGAGI. The CDR3 consists of 15 residues.

V gene TRBV7-9 combines with J gene TRBJ2-2; 11 bases map to TRBD2. The V gene end was trimmed by 5 bases and the J gene end by 0 bases; junction bases not matched to a gene: 5. The CDR3 is 17 amino acids. CDR1 is SEHNR, CDR2 FQNEAQ, per germline (reference sequence). CDR3 sequence reads: CASSLTSGNTNTGELFF. The DNA for the CDR3 is TGTGCCAGCAGCCTGACTAGCGGGAATACGAACACCGGGGAGCTGTTTTTT. The whole variable domain, filled in from reference TRBV7-9 and TRBJ2-2, reads DTGVSQNPRHKITKRGQNVTFRCDPISEHNRLYWYRQTLGQGPEFLTYFQNEAQLEKSRLLSDRFSAERPKGSFSTLEIQRTEQGDSAMYLCASSLTSGNTNTGELFFGEGSRLTVL.

CDR3 sequence: CASSLDEGRANYGYTF. Written as DNA, the CDR3 is TGTGCCAGCAGCTTAGATGAGGGACGGGCTAACTATGGCTACACCTTC. The V and J genes are TRBV11-2 and TRBJ1-2; TRBD1 might be the D (5 bases). With 0 bases removed from V and 0 bases from J, the gap between germline ends came to 11 bases. Per germline, CDR1 SGHAT and CDR2 FQNNGV. This CDR3 has 16 amino acids.

V usage is TRBV27 and J usage is TRBJ2-5, with no clear D. The CDR3 runs 14 residues. Trimming took 5 bases from V and 7 from J, leaving 17 bases between them. CDR1 MNHEY and CDR2 SMNVEV come from the germline V gene (reference sequence). The DNA for the CDR3 is TGTGCCAGCAGTCCCCTACTCCTCCTAGGGACCCAGTACTTC. Its protein product is CASSPLLLLGTQYF.

The chain uses TRBV30 and TRBJ2-7, with 8 bases lining up with TRBD1. CDR1 is GTSNPN and CDR2 is SVGIG in the germline V gene (reference sequence). V gave up 1 base and J gave up 4 bases; unmatched junction bases: 3. The CDR3 loop spans 13 amino acids. The CDR3 reads CAWSDQGAYEQYF. The CDR3, as DNA: TGTGCCTGGAGTGACCAGGGGGCTTACGAGCAGTACTTC.

V is TRBV6-2 or TRBV6-3 and J is TRBJ1-5; no definite D call. Per the germline V gene, CDR1 is MNHEY and CDR2 is SVGEGT. The CDR3 has 14 amino acids. Trimming pared 4 bases from V and 4 bases from J, leaving 11 bases between. DNA for the CDR3: TGTGCCAGCAGTTCCGGCAGAGTAAATCAGCCCCAGCATTTT. Amino acids: CASSSGRVNQPQHF.

This clone was recorded once. The chain links TRBV29-1 to TRBJ2-7; 8 nucleotides agree with TRBD2. This CDR3 contains 12 residues. Germline V CDR1 and CDR2: SQVTM, ANQGSEA. Trimming took 4 bases from V and 4 from J; bases not matched to a gene: 3. This CDR3 is CSVGSGGYEQYF. For the CDR3, the DNA is TGCAGCGTTGGTTCGGGGGGGTACGAGCAGTACTTC.

The chain carries TRBV6-5 and TRBJ2-3, with TRBD2 matching over 10 bases. Per germline, CDR1 MNHEY and CDR2 SVGAGI. The ends lost 7 bases at V and 4 bases at J; junction bases unmatched: 8. CDR3 length: 15 residues. The DNA of the CDR3 is TGTGCCAGCACCCGAGGACTAGCGGAACCAGATACGCAGTATTTT. Its protein product is CASTRGLAEPDTQYF.

V usage is TRBV30 and J usage is TRBJ2-7; TRBD1 aligns across 7 bases. This CDR3 is built from 12 residues. The germline CDR1 and CDR2 sequences are GTSNPN and SVGIG (reference sequence). With V trimmed by 8 bases and J by 2 bases, 6 bases remained unmatched. CDR3 sequence reads: CATKGTAYEQYF. For the CDR3, the DNA is TGTGCCACAAAAGGGACAGCCTACGAGCAGTACTTC.

The V gene is TRBV4-3, the J gene TRBJ2-7; 7 nucleotides align to TRBD2. In germline, CDR1 is LGHNA, CDR2 YSLEER. V gave up 0 bases and J gave up 0 bases; unmatched junction bases: 2. The CDR3 length is 15 residues. The CDR3 loop is CASSQDRDYSYEQYF. The CDR3 coding sequence is TGCGCCAGCAGCCAAGACCGGGACTACTCCTACGAGCAGTACTTC.

The rearrangement uses TRBV9 and TRBJ2-3; a possible D gene is TRBD2 (5 bases). V shed 2 bases and J shed 2 bases, with 12 bases lying between them. Germline V CDR1 and CDR2: SGDLS, YYNGEE. The CDR3 extends over 15 amino acids. The CDR3 bases are TGTGCCAGCAGCGTTCTGAGCGGCTCCACAGATACGCAGTATTTT. Residues: CASSVLSGSTDTQYF.

The chain uses TRBV6-4 and TRBJ1-1; D unclear. Trimming left V 5 bases short and J 0 bases short, with 7 bases between. Germline assignment: CDR1 MRHNA and CDR2 SNTAGT. The CDR3 sequence is 13 residues long. CDR3 DNA sequence: TGTGCCAGCAGTTTGGCGTTGAACACTGAAGCTTTCTTT. Translating it yields CASSLALNTEAFF.

This clone showed up just once. The chain combines TRBV27 with TRBJ1-4; D gene uncertain. The CDR3 totals 15 residues. Germline-derived CDR1 and CDR2 are MNHEY and SMNVEV (reference sequence). V lost 5 bases, J lost 4 bases, and 14 bases lay in between. CDR3 sequence (DNA): TGTGCCAGCAGTGCTACTACTCCCCTTAATGAAAAACTGTTTTTT. The encoded protein is CASSATTPLNEKLFF.

In this sample, this clone turned up once. The chain carries TRBV4-3 and TRBJ2-1; D is perhaps TRBD2 (5 bases). Germline CDR1 LGHNA, CDR2 YSLEER. Trimming cost V 0 bases and J 8 bases, with 17 bases left between them. There are 16 residues in the CDR3. As DNA, the CDR3 is TGCGCCAGCAGCCAAGATATTCGCCCTTACGGGGATGAGCAGTTCTTC. Protein: CASSQDIRPYGDEQFF.

The chain combines TRBV30 with TRBJ2-1, with 7 bases fitting TRBD2. V lost 3 bases to trimming and J lost 13 bases; unmatched junction nucleotides: 6. From germline, CDR1 is GTSNPN and CDR2 SVGIG (reference sequence). The CDR3 runs to 11 residues. CDR3 nucleotides: TGTGCCTGGAGCATGGGGGGGGAACAGTTCTTC. Protein product: CAWSMGGEQFF.

This chain joins TRBV9 and TRBJ2-1, with 11 positions matching TRBD2. The V segment lost 4 bases and the J segment 8 bases; nucleotides outside the gene matches: 17. The CDR3 length is 18 residues. Germline CDR1 and CDR2: SGDLS and YYNGEE. The DNA of the CDR3 is TGTGCCAGCAGCCCCTATCCCGGGACTAGCGGCACAAGGGATGAGCAGTTCTTC. Translated: CASSPYPGTSGTRDEQFF.